This T cell receptor (beta chain) comes out of a study of identical twins. Whole-study results and caveats: With monozygotic twins, out-of-frame TCR alpha sharing exceeded what models estimated.

From the 5' RACE reads, TCRdb called clonotypes with MiXCR, one entry per CDR3 protein. The sample has around 570,000 distinct CDR3 sequences; just under 10% are singletons. Germline loops: CDR1 SGHRS, CDR2 YFSETQ. Trimming cost V 4 bases and J 4 bases; bases outside gene matches: 7. The CDR3 runs to 15 residues. This clonotype was picked up many times. Antigen: not known. Separately, the same data were catalogued under a study of yellow fever vaccine responses in identical twins.

This sequence was found in a woman under 30 in good health. V gene TRBV5-1 combines with J gene TRBJ2-1, with 8 bases identical to TRBD1. The sample consisted of PBMCs. The CDR3 nucleotides read TGCGCCAGCAGCCACGGGACAGGAGCGTACAATGAGCAGTTCTTC. It is translated as CASSHGTGAYNEQFF.